The sequence of this T cell receptor (beta chain) was determined in a study of beta chain features in type 1 diabetes (dated by TCRdb to the late 2010s). General notes on the study: No differences in mean age, gender distribution, total cell number or subset yield were found between patients and healthy donors. In the study, TCRB repertoires of sorted circulating CD4+ T cell subsets from recently diagnosed type 1 diabetes patients were compared with those of matched healthy donors. Naive and central memory subsets were obtained from all 30 or so donors, but regulatory and stem cell-like memory subsets were isolated from only 8 patients and roughly 8 healthy donors. A total of roughly 99,000,000 sorted cells were examined across all samples, and the number of cells per subset was strongly correlated with RNA yield.

CDR1 and CDR2 were assigned from the germline V gene (reference sequence) as GTSNPN and SVGIG. Trimming accounts for 3 bases at V and 11 bases at J, while the number of junction bases matched to no gene is 10. Including cysteine and phenylalanine, the CDR3 has 12 amino acids. CDR3 DNA is the only sequence kept; it has 36 bases, read in frame from the first base. The entire amount of isolated RNA was reverse transcribed using the High Capacity cDNA Reverse Transcription Kit, so the sequenced TCRB transcripts were expressed ones. Naive, central memory and regulatory T cell samples underwent deep immunoSEQ sequencing, averaging about 3.3 million total reads per sample. After sorted cells were lysed in RLT buffer, RNA was extracted with DNase-treated RNeasy Micro or Mini kits, with the choice depending on cell number. Each cell subset was processed separately to prevent cross-contamination, with patient and healthy donor samples processed together. TCRB sequences were amplified from cDNA with the immunoSEQ multiplex PCR, producing 87-bp fragments spanning the CDR3 region. Sequencing of the amplicons was done on the Illumina HiSeq platform. On the study's bioinformatics: PCR bias was corrected computationally using synthetic template baselines, and reads within Hamming distance 2 were collapsed, with unmergeable singletons discarded. Reads were aligned against IMGT to assign V, D and J genes, CDR3 length and insertions or deletions at six rearrangement sites. Clonotype counts were normalized to sorted cell number within each subset before computing true diversity and Gini coefficients with the tcR R package. The overlap coefficient, calculated on TCRB nucleotide sequences, was used to measure repertoire sharing. As a proxy for the pre-selection repertoire, out-of-frame TCRB sequences from naive cells were analyzed. TCRdb holds this immuneACCESS table with in-frame rearrangements only. Some clones are missing; in checked studies, unresolved V genes explain under half, and the rest has no known cause. For V, J and clone size, that table is used; D and trimming come from the DNA. The sample has 300,000 to 450,000 clones on record, roughly 12% of them singletons. Around 0.02% of the sample belongs to the ten largest clones.

To note about this clone: The clone's antigen remains unknown. Base qualities were left out, and no much larger clone turns up one base away.

Each donor gave one peripheral blood draw, averaging approximately 0.11 L, which was collected into heparinised tubes. A BD FACSAria II and a panel including CD45RO, CCR7, CD25, CD127, CD95 and CD27 were used to sort naive, central memory, regulatory and stem cell-like memory CD4+ T cells. A purity above 95% was achieved for all sorted populations. PBMCs were separated immediately by Lymphoprep density gradient centrifugation and were stained directly, without being cultured. To minimize batch effects, samples were stained and sorted in pairs, one healthy donor with one patient per experiment. Beyond this particular receptor, the publication reports: In all four CD4+ subsets, TCRB CDR3 length was moderately but significantly shorter in type 1 diabetes patients. The naive, central memory and regulatory TCRB repertoires appeared to resemble one another more closely among patients than among healthy donors. Only small numbers of individuals were included in the HLA sub-analyses, which left unresolved whether HLA type had any influence on TCRB rearrangement. At VDJ recombination sites, type 1 diabetes patients had fewer insertions and more deleted nucleotides, which implies abnormalities in thymic rearrangement. Sequencing cDNA rather than genomic DNA could over-represent highly expressing activated cells, although activation and CD3 levels did not differ between groups. PCR might favor shorter templates, but patient and control samples were amplified and corrected together, so any skew would affect both groups equally.

The sequence was obtained from a man between 18 and 35 years old in good health. This chain is built from TRBV30 and TRBJ2-7; TRBD1 agrees with 7 junctional bases. What was sequenced was naive CD4+ T cells from blood. This specimen's cell subset or site label, interpreted: true naive CD4+ T cells. The DNA is TGTGCCTGGAGGACCCGAGGGGGCTTGGAGTACTTC. This codes for CAWRTRGGLEYF. Beyond the CDR3, the reference TRBV30 and TRBJ2-7 genes provide the residues; the full variable domain reads: SQTIHQWPATLVQPVGSPLSLECTVEGTSNPNLYWYRQAAGRGLQLLFYSVGIGQISSEVPQNLSASRPQDRQFILSSKKLLLSDSGFYLCAWRTRGGLEYFGPGTRLTVT.